Presented here are 17 T cell receptor beta chains from one specimen sequenced in a study of response to subunit inactivated influenza vaccine. MiXCR, applied by TCRdb to the RT-PCR reads, yields one record per CDR3 protein. In the table there are about 570,000 distinct CDR3 sequences, about 11% of which are singletons. The sample also formed part of further work on T cells expressing NK-cell markers. That source reports: 5'RACE template switching with UMIs generated TCR beta cDNA.

The sample in question was PBMCs from blood, obtained on the day of vaccination. Source of these receptors: a man aged 45-60 years who received an inactivated influenza vaccine.

The chain carries TRBV4-2 and TRBJ2-3; D possibly corresponds to TRBD1 (5 bases). The CDR3 extends over 16 amino acids. Germline V gene data show CDR1 as LGHNA and CDR2 as YNFKEQ. V was trimmed by 0 bases and J by 4 bases, leaving 14 bases between them. CDR3: CASSQDPQGRADTQYF. DNA of the CDR3: TGTGCCAGCAGCCAAGATCCCCAGGGAAGGGCAGATACGCAGTATTTT.

The chain couples TRBV11-2 to TRBJ2-7; D not resolved. From germline, CDR1 is SGHAT and CDR2 FQNNGV. Trimming removed 10 bases from V and 1 base from J, with 11 bases in between. CDR3 length: 12 amino acids. The CDR3 DNA reads as TGTGCCACCCGCCGGGCTTCCTACGAGCAGTACTTC. It encodes CATRRASYEQYF. The full variable domain, completed using reference TRBV11-2 and TRBJ2-7, is EAGVAQSPRYKIIEKRQSVAFWCNPISGHATLYWYQQILGQGPKLLIQFQNNGVVDDSQLPKDRFSAERLKGVDSTLKIQPAKLEDSAVYLCATRRASYEQYFGPGTRLTVT.

This clonotype was picked up a small number of times. This chain joins TRBV9 and TRBJ2-2; D is possibly TRBD1 (5 bases). V lost 2 bases and J 3 bases, leaving 8 bases between the germline ends. Germline V gene lookup returns CDR1 SGDLS and CDR2 YYNGEE. This CDR3 region has 14 residues. CDR3: CASSVGADTGELFF. DNA of the CDR3: TGTGCCAGCAGCGTTGGGGCGGACACCGGGGAGCTGTTTTTT. Complete variable domain (other parts from reference TRBV9 and TRBJ2-2): DSGVTQTPKHLITATGQRVTLRCSPRSGDLSVYWYQQSLDQGLQFLIQYYNGEERAKGNILERFSAQQFPDLHSELNLSSLELGDSALYFCASSVGADTGELFFGEGSRLTVL.

The chain links TRBV24-1 to TRBJ2-2; D is unresolved. The V end was cut by 3 bases, the J end by 0 bases, with 7 bases between. Germline V CDR1 and CDR2: KGHDR, SFDVKD. The CDR3 runs 15 residues. CDR3 loop: CATSDVLPNTGELFF. The CDR3, as DNA: TGTGCCACCAGTGATGTTCTACCGAACACCGGGGAGCTGTTTTTT.

The V and J genes are TRBV5-1 and TRBJ2-2, with 10 bases matching TRBD1. The V gene end was trimmed by 2 bases and the J gene end by 4 bases; junction bases not matched to a gene: 2. The CDR3 is made up of 15 amino acids. Germline CDR1 and CDR2: SGHRS and YFSETQ. The chain's CDR3 is CASSFGQGVTGELFF. CDR3 nucleotide sequence: TGCGCCAGCAGCTTCGGACAGGGGGTCACCGGGGAGCTGTTTTTT.

The genes are TRBV20-1 and TRBJ2-4; 8 positions agree with TRBD1. Germline CDR1 DFQATT, CDR2 SNEGSKA (reference sequence). V was clipped by 6 bases and J by 1 base; unmatched bases: 2. This CDR3 has 13 residues. CDR3 sequence: CSANRGAKNIQYF. The CDR3 DNA sequence: TGCAGTGCCAACAGGGGGGCCAAAAACATTCAGTACTTC.

The chain employs TRBV7-2 and TRBJ1-6; 8 bases align to TRBD1. The CDR3 totals 16 residues. V shed 6 bases, J shed 8 bases, and the junction held 12 bases outside the gene matches. Germline CDR1 SGHTA, CDR2 FQGNSA. DNA for the CDR3: TGTGCCAGCAGTCCTACAACCGGGACAGGTTATTCACCCCTCCACTTT. This encodes CASSPTTGTGYSPLHF.

This clonotype was seen at least ten times. The V and J genes are TRBV6-6 and TRBJ2-3; D remains ambiguous. The germline gives CDR1 MNHNY, CDR2 SVGAGI (reference sequence). The V end lost 0 bases, the J end lost 1 base, and 2 bases lay between the germline ends. The CDR3 is 13 amino acids. The CDR3 here is CASSYSGTDTQYF. The CDR3 nucleotides are TGTGCCAGCAGTTACTCCGGCACAGATACGCAGTATTTT.

In this sample, this clonotype turned up many times. The V gene is TRBV7-9, the J gene TRBJ2-2; 7 bases match TRBD1. The ends lost 4 bases at V and 8 bases at J; junction bases unmatched: 4. CDR1 and CDR2 from the germline V gene are SEHNR and FQNEAQ (reference sequence). The CDR3 spans 13 residues. The CDR3 is CASSSTGLGELFF. In DNA, the CDR3 is TGTGCCAGCAGCTCGACAGGGTTAGGGGAGCTGTTTTTT.

This chain links TRBV11-2 with TRBJ1-4; D possibly corresponds to TRBD1 (5 bases). Trimming cost V 6 bases and J 3 bases, with 14 bases left between them. CDR1 SGHAT and CDR2 FQNNGV come from the germline V gene. The CDR3 is 15 amino acids. CDR3 residues: CASSSPGGSNEKLFF. In DNA, the CDR3 is TGTGCCAGCAGTTCTCCCGGGGGTTCTAATGAAAAACTGTTTTTT.

This clonotype appeared a few times. V gene TRBV6-5 combines with J gene TRBJ2-3; TRBD2 matches 9 bases. Germline V lookup: CDR1 MNHEY, CDR2 SVGAGI. This CDR3 has 17 residues. With 0 bases clipped from V and 1 base from J, the junction kept 5 bases outside the gene matches. CDR3 region: CASSYSIPSGGTDTQYF. CDR3 sequence (DNA): TGTGCCAGCAGTTACTCGATACCTAGCGGGGGCACAGATACGCAGTATTTT.

This chain joins TRBV3-1 and TRBJ2-2; 8 bases agree with TRBD2. The J segment lost 5 bases and the V segment lost 5 bases, leaving 16 bases of the junction unmatched. The CDR3 consists of 18 residues. The germline gives CDR1 LGHDT, CDR2 YNNKEL (reference sequence). CDR3 bases: TGTGCCAGCAGCTCTACGGGGGGGCGGGGGCAACGGACCGGGGAGCTGTTTTTT. Encoded protein: CASSSTGGRGQRTGELFF.

This clonotype was detected a few times. The chain joins TRBV5-1 to TRBJ2-7, with 7 positions matching TRBD1. Germline loops: CDR1 SGHRS, CDR2 YFSETQ. The CDR3 covers 15 residues. V was clipped by 4 bases and J by 0 bases; unmatched bases: 7. The CDR3 reads CASSPEQGISYEQYF. The CDR3 nucleotides read TGCGCCAGCAGCCCTGAACAGGGGATCTCCTACGAGCAGTACTTC. Variable domain in full (rest from reference TRBV5-1 and TRBJ2-7): KAGVTQTPRYLIKTRGQQVTLSCSPISGHRSVSWYQQTPGQGLQFLFEYFSETQRNKGNFPGRFSGRQFSNSRSEMNVSTLELGDSALYLCASSPEQGISYEQYFGPGTRLTVT.

This clonotype was counted only a few times. The J gene is TRBJ2-7, the V gene TRBV12-3 or TRBV12-4; D is unresolved. CDR3 length equals 12 residues. V was pared by 1 base and J by 6 bases, with 7 bases between. DNA for the CDR3: TGTGCCAGCAGTTTAGAGCAGATCGAGCAGTACTTC. This encodes CASSLEQIEQYF.

In nucleotides, the CDR3 is TGCGCCAGCAGCGAGGACTTCCAGACCCAGTACTTC. Its protein product is CASSEDFQTQYF. The chain joins TRBV5-1 to TRBJ2-5, with a tentative D call TRBD2 (5 bases). Trimming removed 4 bases from V and 6 bases from J, with 10 bases in between. The CDR3 is 12 residues long. The germline CDR1 and CDR2 sequences are SGHRS and YFSETQ.

This sequence joins TRBV4-2 and TRBJ2-1; TRBD2 is a possible D gene (6 bases). Per the germline V gene, CDR1 is LGHNA and CDR2 is YNFKEQ. V shed 1 base and J shed 8 bases, with 18 bases lying between them. This CDR3 has 16 amino acids. The CDR3 DNA reads as TGTGCCAGCAGCCAAGGCGGAGGGACGGGGGTCGATGAGCAGTTCTTC. Its protein product is CASSQGGGTGVDEQFF.

Only a few counts were recorded for this clonotype. This CDR3 reads CASSLFLVESTQYF. In nucleotides, the CDR3 is TGTGCCAGCAGTTTATTTCTAGTGGAGTCGACTCAGTACTTC. V and J are TRBV28 and TRBJ2-7, with unresolved D. The V end was cut by 1 base, the J end by 10 bases, with 17 bases between. Germline lookup yields CDR1 MDHEN and CDR2 SYDVKM. The CDR3 runs to 14 residues.